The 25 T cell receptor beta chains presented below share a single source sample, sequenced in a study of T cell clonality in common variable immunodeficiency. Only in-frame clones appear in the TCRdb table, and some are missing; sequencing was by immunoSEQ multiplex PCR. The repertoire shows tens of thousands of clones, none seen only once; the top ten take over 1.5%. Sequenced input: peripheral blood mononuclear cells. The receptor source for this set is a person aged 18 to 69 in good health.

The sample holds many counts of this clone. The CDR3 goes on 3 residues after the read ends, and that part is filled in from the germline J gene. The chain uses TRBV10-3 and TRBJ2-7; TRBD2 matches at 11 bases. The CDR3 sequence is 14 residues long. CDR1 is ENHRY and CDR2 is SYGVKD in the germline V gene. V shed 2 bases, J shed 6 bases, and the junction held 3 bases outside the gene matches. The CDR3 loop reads CAISETSGRIEQYF. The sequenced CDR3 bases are TGTGCCATCAGTGAGACTAGCGGGAGAATCGAG.

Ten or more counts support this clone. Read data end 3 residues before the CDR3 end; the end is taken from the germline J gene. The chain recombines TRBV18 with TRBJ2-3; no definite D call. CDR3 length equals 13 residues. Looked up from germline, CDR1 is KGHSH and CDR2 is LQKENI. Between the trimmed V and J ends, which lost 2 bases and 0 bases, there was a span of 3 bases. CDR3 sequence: CASSPSSTDTQYF. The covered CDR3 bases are TGTGCCAGCTCACCAAGCAGCACAGATACG. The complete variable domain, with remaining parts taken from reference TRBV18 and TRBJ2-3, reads NAGVMQNPRHLVRRRGQEARLRCSPMKGHSHVYWYRQLPEEGLKFMVYLQKENIIDESGMPKERFSAEFPKEGPSILRIQQVVRGDSAAYFCASSPSSTDTQYFGPGTRLTVL.

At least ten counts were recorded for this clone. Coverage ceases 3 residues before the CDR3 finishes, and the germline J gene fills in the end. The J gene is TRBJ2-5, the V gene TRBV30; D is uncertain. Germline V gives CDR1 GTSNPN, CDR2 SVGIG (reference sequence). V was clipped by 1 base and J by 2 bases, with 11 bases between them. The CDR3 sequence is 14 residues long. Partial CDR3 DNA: TGTGCCTGGAGTGCTCGTGTCCTTCAAGAGACC. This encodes CAWSARVLQET. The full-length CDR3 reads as CAWSARVLQETQYF.

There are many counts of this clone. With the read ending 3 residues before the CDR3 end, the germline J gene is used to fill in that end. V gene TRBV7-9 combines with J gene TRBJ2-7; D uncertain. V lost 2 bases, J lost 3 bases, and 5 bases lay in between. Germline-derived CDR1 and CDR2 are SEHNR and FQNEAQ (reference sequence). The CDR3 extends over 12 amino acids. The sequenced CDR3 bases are TGTGCCAGCAGCTTAAGCTTCTACGAG. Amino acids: CASSLSFYE. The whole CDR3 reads CASSLSFYEQYF.

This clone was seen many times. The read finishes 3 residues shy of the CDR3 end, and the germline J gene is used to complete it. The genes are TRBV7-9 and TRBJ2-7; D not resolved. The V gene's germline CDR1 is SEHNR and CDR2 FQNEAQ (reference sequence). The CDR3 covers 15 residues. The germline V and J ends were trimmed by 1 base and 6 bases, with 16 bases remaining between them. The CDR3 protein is CASSLGGGGDREQYF. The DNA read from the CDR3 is TGTGCCAGCAGCTTAGGTGGCGGCGGAGATCGCGAG.

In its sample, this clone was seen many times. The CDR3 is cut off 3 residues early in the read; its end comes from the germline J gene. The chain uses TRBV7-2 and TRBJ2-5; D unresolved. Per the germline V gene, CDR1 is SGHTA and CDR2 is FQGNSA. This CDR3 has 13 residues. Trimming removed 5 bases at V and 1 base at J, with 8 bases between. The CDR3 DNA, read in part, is TGTGCCAGCAGCCAGAGATTCCAAGAGACC. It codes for CASSQRFQET. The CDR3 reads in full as CASSQRFQETQYF. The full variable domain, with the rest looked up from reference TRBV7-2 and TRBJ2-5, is GAGVSQSPSNKVTEKGKDVELRCDPISGHTALYWYRQSLGQGLEFLIYFQGNSAPDKSGLPSDRFSAERTGGSVSTLTIQRTQQEDSAVYLCASSQRFQETQYFGPGTRLLVL.

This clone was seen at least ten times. CDR3: CASSSPAGGFTDTQYF. CDR3 bases read: TGTGCCAGCAGTTCACCGGCGGGAGGTTTCACAGATACG. The rearrangement joins TRBV28 to TRBJ2-3; the match to TRBD2 covers 8 bases. The read is 3 residues too short to cover the CDR3 end, so that end is filled in from the germline J gene. Germline V lookup: CDR1 MDHEN, CDR2 SYDVKM. The CDR3 is made up of 16 amino acids. Germline trimming cut 4 bases from V and 2 bases from J; bases unmatched to any gene: 8.

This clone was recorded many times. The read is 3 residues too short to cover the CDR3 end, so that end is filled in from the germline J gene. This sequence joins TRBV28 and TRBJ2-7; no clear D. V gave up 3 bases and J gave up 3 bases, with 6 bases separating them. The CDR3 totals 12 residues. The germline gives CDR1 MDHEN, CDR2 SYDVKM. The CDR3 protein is CASSLSSYEQYF. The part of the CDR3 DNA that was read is TGTGCCAGCAGTTTGAGTAGCTACGAG.

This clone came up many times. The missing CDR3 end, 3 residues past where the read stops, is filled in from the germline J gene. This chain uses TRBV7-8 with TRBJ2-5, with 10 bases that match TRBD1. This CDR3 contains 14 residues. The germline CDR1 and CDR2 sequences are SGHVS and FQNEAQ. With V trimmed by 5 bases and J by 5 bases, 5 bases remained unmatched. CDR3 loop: CASSLLGQGETQYF. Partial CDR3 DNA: TGTGCCAGCAGCCTATTGGGACAGGGGGAGACC.

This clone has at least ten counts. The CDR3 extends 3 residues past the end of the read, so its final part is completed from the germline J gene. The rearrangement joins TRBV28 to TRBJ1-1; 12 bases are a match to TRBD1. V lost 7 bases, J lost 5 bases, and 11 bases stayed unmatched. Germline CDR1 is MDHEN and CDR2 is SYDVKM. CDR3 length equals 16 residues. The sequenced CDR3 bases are TGTGCCAGCATTGGGTGGGACAGGGGGCGTCGAACTGAA. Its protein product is CASIGWDRGRRTE. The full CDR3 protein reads CASIGWDRGRRTEAFF. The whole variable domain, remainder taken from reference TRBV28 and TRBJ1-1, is DVKVTQSSRYLVKRTGEKVFLECVQDMDHENMFWYRQDPGLGLRLIYFSYDVKMKEKGDIPEGYSVSREKKERFSLILESASTNQTSMYLCASIGWDRGRRTEAFFGQGTRLTVV.

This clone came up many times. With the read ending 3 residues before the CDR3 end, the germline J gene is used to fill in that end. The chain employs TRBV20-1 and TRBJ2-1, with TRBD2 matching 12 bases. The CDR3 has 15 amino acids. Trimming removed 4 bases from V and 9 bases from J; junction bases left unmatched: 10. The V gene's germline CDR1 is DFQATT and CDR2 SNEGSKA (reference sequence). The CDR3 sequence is CSATRLAGVSGEQFF. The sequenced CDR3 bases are TGCAGTGCTACTCGACTAGCGGGAGTGAGCGGTGAG.

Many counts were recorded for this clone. The CDR3 loop is CASSLTSGNIGELFF. The part of the CDR3 DNA that was read is TGTGCCAGCTCATTGACTAGCGGGAATATCGGGGAG. V usage is TRBV18 and J usage is TRBJ2-2, with TRBD2 matching 11 bases. The read stops 3 residues short of the end of the CDR3; the missing end is completed from the germline J gene. The germline CDR1 and CDR2 sequences are KGHSH and LQKENI. Trimming cost V 5 bases and J 7 bases; bases outside gene matches: 6. The CDR3 is 15 residues long.

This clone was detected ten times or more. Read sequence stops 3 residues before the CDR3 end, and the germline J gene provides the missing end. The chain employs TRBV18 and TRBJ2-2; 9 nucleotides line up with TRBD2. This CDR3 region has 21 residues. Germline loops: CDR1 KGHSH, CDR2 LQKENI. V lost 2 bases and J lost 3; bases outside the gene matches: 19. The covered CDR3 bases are TGTGCCAGCTCACCATTCGAGGGGAGGCCGGGACTAGCTAATCACACCGGGGAG. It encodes CASSPFEGRPGLANHTGE. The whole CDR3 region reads CASSPFEGRPGLANHTGELFF.

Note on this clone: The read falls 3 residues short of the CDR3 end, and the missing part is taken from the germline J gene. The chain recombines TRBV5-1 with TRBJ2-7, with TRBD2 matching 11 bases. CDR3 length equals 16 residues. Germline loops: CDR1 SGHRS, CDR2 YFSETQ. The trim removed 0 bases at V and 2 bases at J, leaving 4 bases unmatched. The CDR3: CASSLGGGLAAYEQYF. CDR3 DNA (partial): TGCGCCAGCAGCTTGGGGGGGGGACTAGCGGCCTACGAG.

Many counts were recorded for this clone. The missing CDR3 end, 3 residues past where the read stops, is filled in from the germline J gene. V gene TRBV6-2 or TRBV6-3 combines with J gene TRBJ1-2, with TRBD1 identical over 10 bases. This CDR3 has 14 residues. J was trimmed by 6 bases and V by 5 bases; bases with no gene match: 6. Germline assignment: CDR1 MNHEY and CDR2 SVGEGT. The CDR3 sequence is CASSPTGGFNGYTF. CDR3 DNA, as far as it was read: TGTGCCAGCAGTCCGACAGGGGGCTTCAATGGC.

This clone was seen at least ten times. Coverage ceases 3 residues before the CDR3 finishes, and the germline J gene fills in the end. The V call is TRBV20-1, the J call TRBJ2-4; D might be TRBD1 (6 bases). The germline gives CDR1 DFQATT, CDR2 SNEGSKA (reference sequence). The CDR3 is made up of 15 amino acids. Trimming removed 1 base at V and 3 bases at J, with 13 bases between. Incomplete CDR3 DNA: TGCAGTGCTAGAGTCTCCGGGACACTCAAAAACATT. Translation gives CSARVSGTLKNI. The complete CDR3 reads CSARVSGTLKNIQYF.

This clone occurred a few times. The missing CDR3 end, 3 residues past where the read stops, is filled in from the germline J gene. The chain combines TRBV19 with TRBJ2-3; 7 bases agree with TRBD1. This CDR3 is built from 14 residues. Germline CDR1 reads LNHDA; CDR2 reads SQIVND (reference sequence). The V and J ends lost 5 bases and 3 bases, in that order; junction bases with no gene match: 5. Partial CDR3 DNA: TGTGCCAGTAGTGACAGGGCTATGACAGATACG. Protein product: CASSDRAMTDT. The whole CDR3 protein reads CASSDRAMTDTQYF.

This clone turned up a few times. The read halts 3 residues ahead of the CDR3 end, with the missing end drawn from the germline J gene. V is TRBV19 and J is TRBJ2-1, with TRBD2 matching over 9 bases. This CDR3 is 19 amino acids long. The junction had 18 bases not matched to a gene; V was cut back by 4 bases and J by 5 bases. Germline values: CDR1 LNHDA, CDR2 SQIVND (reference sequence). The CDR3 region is CASSSILAGRVGSNNEQFF. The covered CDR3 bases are TGTGCCAGTAGTAGCATCCTAGCGGGGAGGGTAGGATCCAACAATGAG.

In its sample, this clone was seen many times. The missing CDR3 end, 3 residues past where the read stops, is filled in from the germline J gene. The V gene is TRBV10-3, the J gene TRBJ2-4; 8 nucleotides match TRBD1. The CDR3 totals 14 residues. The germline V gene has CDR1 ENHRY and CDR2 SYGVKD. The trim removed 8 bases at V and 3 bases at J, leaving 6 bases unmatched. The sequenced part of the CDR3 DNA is TGTGCCATCGCGGAACAGGGGGTCAAAAACATT. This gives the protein CAIAEQGVKNI. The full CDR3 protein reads CAIAEQGVKNIQYF.

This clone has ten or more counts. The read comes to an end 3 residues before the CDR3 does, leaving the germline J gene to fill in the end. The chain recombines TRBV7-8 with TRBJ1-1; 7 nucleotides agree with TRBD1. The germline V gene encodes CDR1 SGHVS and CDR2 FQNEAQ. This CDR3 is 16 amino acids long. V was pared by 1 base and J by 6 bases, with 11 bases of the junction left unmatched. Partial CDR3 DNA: TGTGCCAGCAGCTTAGATCTACGCCAGGGGGGCCCTGAA. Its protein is CASSLDLRQGGPE. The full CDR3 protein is CASSLDLRQGGPEAFF.

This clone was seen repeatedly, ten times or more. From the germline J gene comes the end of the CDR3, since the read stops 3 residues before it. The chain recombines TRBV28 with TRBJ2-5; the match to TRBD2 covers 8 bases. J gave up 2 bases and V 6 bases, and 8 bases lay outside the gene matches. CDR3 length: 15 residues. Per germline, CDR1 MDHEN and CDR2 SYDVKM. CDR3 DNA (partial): TGTGCCAGCAGGGGGGGCGGGGGGCTGCAAGAGACC. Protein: CASRGGGGLQET. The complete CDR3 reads CASRGGGGLQETQYF.

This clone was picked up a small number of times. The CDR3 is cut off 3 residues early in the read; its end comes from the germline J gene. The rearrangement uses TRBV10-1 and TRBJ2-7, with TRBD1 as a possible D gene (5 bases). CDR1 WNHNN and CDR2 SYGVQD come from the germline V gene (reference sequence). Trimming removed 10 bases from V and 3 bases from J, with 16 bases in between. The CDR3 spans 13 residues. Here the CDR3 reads CATGPRIFYEQYF. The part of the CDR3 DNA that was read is TGCGCCACAGGGCCCCGAATCTTCTACGAG.

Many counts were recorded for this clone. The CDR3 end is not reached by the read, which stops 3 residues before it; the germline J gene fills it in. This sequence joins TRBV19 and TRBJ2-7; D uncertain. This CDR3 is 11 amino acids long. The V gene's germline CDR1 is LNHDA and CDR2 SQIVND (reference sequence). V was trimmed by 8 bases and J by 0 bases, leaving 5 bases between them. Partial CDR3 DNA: TGTGCCAGTTCTAGCTCCTACGAG. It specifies CASSSSYE. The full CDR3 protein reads CASSSSYEQYF.

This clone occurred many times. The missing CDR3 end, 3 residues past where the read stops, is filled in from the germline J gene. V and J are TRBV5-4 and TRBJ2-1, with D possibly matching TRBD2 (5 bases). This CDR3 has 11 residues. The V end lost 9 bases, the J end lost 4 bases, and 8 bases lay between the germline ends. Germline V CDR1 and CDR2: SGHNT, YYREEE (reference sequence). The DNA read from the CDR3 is TGTGCCACCCGGGGTTACAATGAG. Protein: CATRGYNE. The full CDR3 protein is CATRGYNEQFF.

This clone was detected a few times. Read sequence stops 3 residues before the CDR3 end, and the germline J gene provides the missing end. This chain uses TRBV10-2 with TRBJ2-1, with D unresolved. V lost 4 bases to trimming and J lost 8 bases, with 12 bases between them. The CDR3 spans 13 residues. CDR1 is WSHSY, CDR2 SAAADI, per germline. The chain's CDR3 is CASSGATWDEQFF. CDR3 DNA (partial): TGCGCCAGCAGTGGGGCAACCTGGGATGAG.